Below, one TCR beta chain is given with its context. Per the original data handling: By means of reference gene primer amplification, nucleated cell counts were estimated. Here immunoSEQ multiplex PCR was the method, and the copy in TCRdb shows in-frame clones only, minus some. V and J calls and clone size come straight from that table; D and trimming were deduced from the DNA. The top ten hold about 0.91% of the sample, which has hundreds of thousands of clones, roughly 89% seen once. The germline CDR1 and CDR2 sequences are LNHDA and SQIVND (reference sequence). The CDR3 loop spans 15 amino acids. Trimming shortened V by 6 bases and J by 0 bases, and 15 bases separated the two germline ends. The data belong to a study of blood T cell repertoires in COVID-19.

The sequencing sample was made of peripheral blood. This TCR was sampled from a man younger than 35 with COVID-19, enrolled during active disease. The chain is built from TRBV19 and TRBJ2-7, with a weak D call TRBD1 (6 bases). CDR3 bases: TGTGCCAGTAGCTTTGGTCAGGGGAGCTCCTACGAGCAGTACTTC. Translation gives CASSFGQGSSYEQYF.